The 28 T cell receptor beta chains listed next were all sequenced from one sample in a study of memory CD4+ T cells and cytomegalovirus serostatus. Profiling relied on immunoSEQ multiplex PCR, and the TCRdb table lists in-frame clones only, not all of them. The top ten clones hold 5% to 7% of a sample with around 41,000 clones, 76% of them seen once. Single viable CD3+CD4+CD8-CD45RO+ cells were sorted as the memory CD4+ T cells. Sequenced material: memory CD4+ T cells from blood. The receptors were sampled from an adult in good health and CMV-seronegative.

The V call is TRBV6-6, the J call TRBJ1-2; D remains ambiguous. CDR3 length: 15 amino acids. V lost 2 bases and J lost 5, with 15 bases in between. Per germline, CDR1 MNHNY and CDR2 SVGAGI (reference sequence). Here the CDR3 reads CASSYLGSYPYGYTF. CDR3 coding DNA: TGTGCCAGCAGTTACCTCGGGTCCTACCCGTATGGCTACACCTTC.

The J gene is TRBJ2-7, the V gene TRBV5-4, with TRBD2 matching 9 bases. CDR1 SGHNT and CDR2 YYREEE come from the germline V gene (reference sequence). The CDR3 sequence is 16 residues long. V shed 0 bases and J 6 bases; nucleotides not matched to a gene: 10. CDR3 protein: CASSLGGLAIVSEQYF. The CDR3 DNA follows: TGTGCCAGCAGCTTGGGCGGACTAGCGATCGTCAGCGAGCAGTACTTC. The full variable domain, rest sourced from reference TRBV5-4 and TRBJ2-7, is ETGVTQSPTHLIKTRGQQVTLRCSSQSGHNTVSWYQQALGQGPQFIFQYYREEENGRGNFPPRFSGLQFPNYSSELNVNALELDDSALYLCASSLGGLAIVSEQYFGPGTRLTVT.

V gene TRBV5-4 combines with J gene TRBJ2-6; 9 nucleotides align to TRBD1. Germline V gene sequence: CDR1 SGHNT, CDR2 YYREEE (reference sequence). J was trimmed by 0 bases and V by 2 bases; bases with no gene match: 3. This CDR3 has 17 residues. The CDR3 DNA is TGTGCCAGCAGCTTCACGACAGGGGGCTCTGGGGCCAACGTCCTGACTTTC. It translates to CASSFTTGGSGANVLTF.

The V call is TRBV7-9, the J call TRBJ1-1, with a weak D call TRBD1 (6 bases). Germline V CDR1 and CDR2: SEHNR, FQNEAQ (reference sequence). This CDR3 is built from 13 residues. Trimming left V 6 bases short and J 7 bases short, with 15 bases between. The CDR3 sequence is CASSLTGPSEAFF. As DNA, the CDR3 is TGTGCCAGCAGTCTGACAGGACCCAGTGAAGCTTTCTTT.

On this clone itself: At one of its ends the junction is not consistent with the germline gene, which may arise from a read error. The J gene is TRBJ2-3, the V gene TRBV7-7; 8 bases fit TRBD2. CDR1 SSHAT and CDR2 FNYEAQ come from the germline V gene (reference sequence). The CDR3 contains 14 residues. The CDR3 DNA reads TGTGCTAGCAGCCTTAGCGGGATCGCAGATACGCAGTATTTT. Its translation is CASSLSGIADTQYF.

The CDR3 DNA is TGTGCCAGCAGCTTAGCGCCTAGCGGGAGGTCAGAGACCCAGTACTTC. This translates into CASSLAPSGRSETQYF. The chain recombines TRBV7-6 with TRBJ2-5; 11 bases are shared with TRBD2. Germline trimming cut 0 bases from V and 4 bases from J; bases unmatched to any gene: 4. Germline loops: CDR1 SGHVS, CDR2 FNYEAQ. This CDR3 is 16 amino acids long.

This chain uses TRBV7-2 with TRBJ2-1; D is unresolved. There are 12 residues in the CDR3. The V gene's germline CDR1 is SGHTA and CDR2 FQGNSA. Trimming pared 5 bases from V and 7 bases from J, leaving 9 bases between. As DNA, the CDR3 is TGTGCCAGCAGCCCCCAACGGAATGAGCAGTTCTTC. Its protein is CASSPQRNEQFF.

The genes are TRBV28 and TRBJ2-5; no clear D gene. CDR1 and CDR2 (germline): MDHEN, SYDVKM. The CDR3 extends over 14 amino acids. V lost 6 bases, J lost 7 bases, and 18 bases lay in between. CDR3 in amino acids: CASRTAGGVGTQYF. The CDR3 region has the DNA TGTGCCAGCAGGACCGCCGGTGGAGTCGGGACCCAGTACTTC. The complete variable domain, with remaining parts taken from reference TRBV28 and TRBJ2-5, reads DVKVTQSSRYLVKRTGEKVFLECVQDMDHENMFWYRQDPGLGLRLIYFSYDVKMKEKGDIPEGYSVSREKKERFSLILESASTNQTSMYLCASRTAGGVGTQYFGPGTRLLVL.

The V gene is TRBV28, the J gene TRBJ1-2; D perhaps matches TRBD1 (5 bases). Germline assignment: CDR1 MDHEN and CDR2 SYDVKM. Between the trimmed V and J ends, which lost 4 bases and 5 bases, there was a span of 20 bases. This CDR3 is built from 16 residues. This CDR3 reads CASSSLEAGRSYGYTF. The CDR3 region has the DNA TGTGCCAGCAGTTCCCTCGAGGCAGGGAGGTCTTATGGCTACACCTTC.

Notes on this clone: The same CDR3 arises from other DNA sequences in this sample as well. The chain joins TRBV15 to TRBJ1-2; a weak D match, TRBD1 (6 bases). Germline-derived CDR1 and CDR2 are LNHNV and YYDKDF (reference sequence). Trimming took 0 bases from V and 4 from J, leaving 6 bases between them. The CDR3 length is 13 residues. The DNA of the CDR3 is TGTGCCACCAGCAGAGACAGGGGCTATGGCTACACCTTC. Translating it yields CATSRDRGYGYTF.

This rearrangement joins TRBV4-3 to TRBJ2-3, with 9 bases identical to TRBD2. V trimming: 1 base; J trimming: 3 bases; junction bases outside the gene matches: 8. From germline, CDR1 is LGHNA and CDR2 YSLEER. This CDR3 has 17 residues. CDR3 coding DNA: TGCGCCAGCAGCCAAGTTCTAGCGGGATCGTTAACAGATACGCAGTATTTT. Its translation is CASSQVLAGSLTDTQYF.

V gene TRBV7-2 combines with J gene TRBJ2-7, with unresolved D. The germline CDR1 and CDR2 sequences are SGHTA and FQGNSA. V was cut by 9 bases and J by 3 bases, with 18 bases left in between. The CDR3 has 14 residues. The CDR3 bases are TGTGCCAGTGGAGTCGGGCGGAACAACTACGAGCAGTACTTC. Translation gives CASGVGRNNYEQYF.

Within the sample, this clone is medium-sized. The V call is TRBV6-1, the J call TRBJ2-2; D is possibly TRBD1 or TRBD2 (5 bases each). This CDR3 region has 12 residues. CDR1 is MNHNS and CDR2 is SASEGT in the germline V gene. Trimming shortened V by 6 bases and J by 4 bases, and 6 bases separated the two germline ends. CDR3 DNA sequence: TGTGCCAGCAGGGGGGTCACCGGGGAGCTGTTTTTT. Its protein product is CASRGVTGELFF.

The chain has TRBV27 and TRBJ2-7; D could derive from TRBD1 or TRBD2 (5 bases each). The CDR3 contains 14 residues. The germline V gene has CDR1 MNHEY and CDR2 SMNVEV (reference sequence). Trimming removed 5 bases from V and 2 bases from J, with 13 bases in between. As DNA, the CDR3 is TGTGCCAGCAGTCTCAGGCTGGGGGCCTACGAGCAGTACTTC. Its translation is CASSLRLGAYEQYF.

J is TRBJ1-5 and V is TRBV27, with D possibly matching TRBD1 (6 bases). The CDR3 spans 15 residues. In germline, CDR1 is MNHEY, CDR2 SMNVEV (reference sequence). V was clipped by 4 bases and J by 6 bases, with 16 bases between them. As DNA, the CDR3 is TGTGCCAGCAGTTACAACAGGGAATTAGGTCAGCCCCAGCATTTT. Translation: CASSYNRELGQPQHF.

This rearrangement joins TRBV6-5 to TRBJ2-3, with a weak D call TRBD1 (5 bases). CDR1 and CDR2 from the germline V gene are MNHEY and SVGAGI. This CDR3 region has 16 residues. Deletions cut 0 bases from V and 0 bases from J, with 10 bases between. In nucleotides, the CDR3 is TGTGCCAGCAGTTACTCTCCCGACAGCAGCACAGATACGCAGTATTTT. This sequence encodes CASSYSPDSSTDTQYF.

Only a few counts were recorded for this clone. CDR3 in DNA: TGTGCCAGCAGCTTACCGGGAGGGCACAATGAGCAGTTCTTC. It codes for CASSLPGGHNEQFF. The V and J genes are TRBV7-6 and TRBJ2-1, with 8 positions matching TRBD2. Germline V CDR1 and CDR2: SGHVS, FNYEAQ. The CDR3 extends over 14 amino acids. The ends lost 2 bases at V and 5 bases at J; junction bases unmatched: 2.

This chain uses TRBV5-6 with TRBJ2-2; perhaps D is TRBD1 or TRBD2 (5 bases each). In germline, CDR1 is SGHDT, CDR2 YYEEEE. Trimming removed 4 bases at V and 4 bases at J, with 14 bases between. CDR3 length equals 15 residues. The CDR3 loop is CASSLGPPGTGELFF. DNA of the CDR3: TGTGCCAGCAGCCTGGGACCGCCGGGCACCGGGGAGCTGTTTTTT. Full variable domain (remainder filled in from reference TRBV5-6 and TRBJ2-2): DAGVTQSPTHLIKTRGQQVTLRCSPKSGHDTVSWYQQALGQGPQFIFQYYEEEERQRGNFPDRFSGHQFPNYSSELNVNALLLGDSALYLCASSLGPPGTGELFFGEGSRLTVL.

This sequence joins TRBV11-2 and TRBJ1-1; 8 bases map to TRBD1. Per the germline V gene, CDR1 is SGHAT and CDR2 is FQNNGV. This CDR3 comprises 15 residues. V shed 4 bases and J 5 bases; nucleotides not matched to a gene: 9. DNA of the CDR3: TGTGCCAGCAGCTACCTTTTCAGGGGGCAGACTGAAGCTTTCTTT. This sequence encodes CASSYLFRGQTEAFF.

The CDR3 sequence is CASRMDGDYGYTF. The CDR3 nucleotides are TGCGCCAGCAGAATGGACGGGGACTATGGCTACACCTTC. This chain connects TRBV5-1 to TRBJ1-2; D is unclear. Germline CDR1 and CDR2: SGHRS and YFSETQ. Trimming cost V 5 bases and J 3 bases, with 11 bases left between them. The CDR3 length is 13 residues.

The CDR3 loop reads CASSFGGTNTGELFF. Written as DNA, the CDR3 is TGCGCCAGCAGCTTTGGCGGAACGAACACCGGGGAGCTGTTTTTT. The V call is TRBV5-1, the J call TRBJ2-2; unclear D gene. The CDR3 loop spans 15 amino acids. Germline V gene data show CDR1 as SGHRS and CDR2 as YFSETQ. V dropped 2 bases and J dropped 0 bases, with 8 bases sitting between them.

V gene TRBV7-2 combines with J gene TRBJ1-2, with 8 bases fitting TRBD1. Losses at the gene ends were 5 bases for V and 6 bases for J; bases not matched to a gene: 11. The CDR3 is made up of 15 amino acids. Germline V gene data show CDR1 as SGHTA and CDR2 as FQGNSA. CDR3 in amino acids: CASSPHGQGNDGYTF. CDR3 nucleotides: TGTGCCAGCAGCCCCCACGGACAGGGCAACGATGGCTACACCTTC.

J is TRBJ1-2 and V is TRBV7-2; tentatively, D is TRBD1 (5 bases). The CDR3 spans 13 residues. Trimming removed 5 bases at V and 8 bases at J, with 15 bases between. Germline V gene lookup returns CDR1 SGHTA and CDR2 FQGNSA. The CDR3 protein is CASSARQNLGYTF. The DNA for the CDR3 is TGTGCCAGCAGCGCCCGACAGAATTTGGGCTACACCTTC.

This clone appeared a single time. The chain combines TRBV4-1 with TRBJ2-5, with TRBD2 matching 7 bases. Germline-derived CDR1 and CDR2 are MGHRA and YSYEKL. CDR3 length: 18 amino acids. Trimming took 0 bases from V and 5 from J; bases not matched to a gene: 15. The CDR3 region is CASSQDRGLGVLRETQYF. DNA for the CDR3: TGCGCCAGCAGCCAAGATAGAGGACTAGGGGTGTTGCGGGAGACCCAGTACTTC.

The chain links TRBV5-1 to TRBJ2-3; 7 nucleotides align to TRBD1. Germline V lookup: CDR1 SGHRS, CDR2 YFSETQ. V lost 1 base to trimming and J lost 1 base; unmatched junction nucleotides: 6. There are 16 residues in the CDR3. CDR3 in amino acids: CASSLNRGRRTDTQYF. DNA for the CDR3: TGCGCCAGCAGCTTGAACAGGGGAAGGCGCACAGATACGCAGTATTTT. The whole variable domain, remainder taken from reference TRBV5-1 and TRBJ2-3, is KAGVTQTPRYLIKTRGQQVTLSCSPISGHRSVSWYQQTPGQGLQFLFEYFSETQRNKGNFPGRFSGRQFSNSRSEMNVSTLELGDSALYLCASSLNRGRRTDTQYFGPGTRLTVL.

The chain uses TRBV9 and TRBJ2-1, with 9 bases matching TRBD2. Trimming removed 1 base from V and 6 bases from J; junction bases left unmatched: 8. The CDR3 spans 16 residues. The germline V gene has CDR1 SGDLS and CDR2 YYNGEE. This CDR3 reads CASSVPPLAGLNEQFF. As DNA, the CDR3 is TGTGCCAGCAGCGTACCCCCGCTAGCGGGACTCAATGAGCAGTTCTTC. The full variable domain, in which reference TRBV9 and TRBJ2-1 provide the parts outside the CDR3, is DSGVTQTPKHLITATGQRVTLRCSPRSGDLSVYWYQQSLDQGLQFLIQYYNGEERAKGNILERFSAQQFPDLHSELNLSSLELGDSALYFCASSVPPLAGLNEQFFGPGTRLTVL.

The rearrangement links TRBV18 to TRBJ2-6; tentative D call: TRBD2 (6 bases). V was pared by 3 bases and J by 0 bases, with 12 bases between. This CDR3 is 17 amino acids long. Germline CDR1 is KGHSH and CDR2 is LQKENI. The CDR3 DNA reads TGTGCCAGCTCACCTGGGCACGGGGGCTCTGGGGCCAACGTCCTGACTTTC. This sequence encodes CASSPGHGGSGANVLTF.

By frequency in the sample, this clone is medium-sized. The chain combines TRBV5-4 with TRBJ1-1, with TRBD1 identical over 7 bases. V trimming: 3 bases; J trimming: 4 bases; junction bases outside the gene matches: 3. The CDR3 contains 13 residues. Germline values: CDR1 SGHNT, CDR2 YYREEE (reference sequence). CDR3 in amino acids: CASSSGQLTEAFF. DNA for the CDR3: TGTGCCAGCAGCTCGGGACAGCTCACTGAAGCTTTCTTT.